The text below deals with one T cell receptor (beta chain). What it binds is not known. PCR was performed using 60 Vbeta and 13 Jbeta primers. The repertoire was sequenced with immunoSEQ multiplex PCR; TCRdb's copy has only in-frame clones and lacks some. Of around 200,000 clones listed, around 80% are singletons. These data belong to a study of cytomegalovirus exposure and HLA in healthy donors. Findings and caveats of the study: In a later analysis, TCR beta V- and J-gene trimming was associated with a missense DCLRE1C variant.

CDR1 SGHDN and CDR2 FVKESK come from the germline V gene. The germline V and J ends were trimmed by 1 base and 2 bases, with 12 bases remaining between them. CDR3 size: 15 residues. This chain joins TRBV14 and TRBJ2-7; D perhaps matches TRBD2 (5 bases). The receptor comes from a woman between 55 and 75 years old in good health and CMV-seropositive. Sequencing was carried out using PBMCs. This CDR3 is CASSQVARAPYEQYF. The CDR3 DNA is TGTGCCAGCAGCCAAGTTGCGCGGGCTCCCTACGAGCAGTACTTC. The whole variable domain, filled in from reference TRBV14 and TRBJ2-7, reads EAGVTQFPSHSVIEKGQTVTLRCDPISGHDNLYWYRRVMGKEIKFLLHFVKESKQDESGMPNNRFLAERTGGTYSTLKVQPAELEDSGVYFCASSQVARAPYEQYFGPGTRLTVT.